Below are 3 T cell receptor beta chains sequenced from a single sample in a study of T cells in Graves' hyperthyroidism and ophthalmopathy. Researchers took RNA transcripts and amplified the TCR beta CDR3 regions from them. Researchers ran a first-round RT-PCR on the TCR CDR3 using the HTBI primer set. TCRdb re-called the multiplex PCR reads through MiXCR, storing one row per CDR3 protein. The sample has some 570,000 distinct CDR3 sequences, 14% seen once. The sequenced sample consisted of blood. These receptors all stem from a woman younger than 35 with Graves' ophthalmopathy.

V usage is TRBV20-1 and J usage is TRBJ1-5; D is undetermined. There are 14 residues in the CDR3. From germline, CDR1 is DFQATT and CDR2 SNEGSKA (reference sequence). V was pared by 5 bases and J by 7 bases, with 18 bases between. The CDR3 bases are TGCAGTGCTGGCCCCGAAGGGTCCAAACAGCCCCAGCATTTT. Residues: CSAGPEGSKQPQHF.

Concerning this clonotype itself: A read error may be the cause here, since a much bigger clone is one base away. The chain links TRBV3-1 to TRBJ1-5, with TRBD1 as a possible D gene (5 bases). The CDR3 consists of 13 residues. Per the germline V gene, CDR1 is LGHDT and CDR2 is YNNKEL (reference sequence). The DNA for the CDR3 is TGTGCCAGCAGGGGGGTTAAGAGTCAGCTCCAGCATTTT. This gives the protein CASRGVKSQLQHF.

This clonotype appeared many times. The chain couples TRBV5-1 to TRBJ2-2; the D is unclear. The germline CDR1 and CDR2 sequences are SGHRS and YFSETQ. Trimming cost V 1 base and J 0 bases, with 16 bases left between them. This CDR3 comprises 18 residues. The CDR3 DNA is TGCGCCAGCAGCTTGTCGGGCAGGTCCAGGACGAACACCGGGGAGCTGTTTTTT. Amino acid sequence: CASSLSGRSRTNTGELFF.